This is a list of T cell receptor beta chains from one sample in a study of beta chain features in type 1 diabetes. TCRdb keeps only in-frame clones here, not all; method: immunoSEQ multiplex PCR. The table records 250,000 to 350,000 clones, around an eighth of them present only once. Sequencing used naive CD4+ T cells from blood. The receptors derive from a man aged 30 to 39 with type 1 diabetes. Each CDR3 is given with its conserved first and last residue. Each record gives: V gene, clone size, J gene, D gene, CDR3 DNA, CDR3 protein. The D gene is left open where the match is weak. Some rows mark clone size as missing; the rest say once, few, many or name a class of expanded clone.

>TRBV7-9|NA|TRBJ2-3|NA
TGTGCCAGCAGCCCCATATCAGGGGGCACAGATACGCAGTATTTT
CASSPISGGTDTQYF
>TRBV30|few|TRBJ1-5|NA
TGTGCCTGGAGTGCGGGTAATCAGCCCCAGCATTTT
CAWSAGNQPQHF
>TRBV5-1|few|TRBJ1-5|NA
TGCGCCAGCAGCTTGATGGGGGGGAATCAGCCCCAGCATTTT
CASSLMGGNQPQHF
>TRBV27|NA|TRBJ1-2|TRBD1
TGTGCCAGCAGAGCTATGGGACAGGGGTCTGGCTACACCTTC
CASRAMGQGSGYTF
>TRBV18|NA|TRBJ2-7|NA
TGTGCCAGCTCACCGTCCGTTATCTACGAGCAGTACTTC
CASSPSVIYEQYF
>TRBV28|NA|TRBJ2-3|TRBD2
TGTGCCAGCCTACCGTCGCTAGCGGTGTCCACAGATACGCAGTATTTT
CASLPSLAVSTDTQYF
>TRBV6-6|few|TRBJ2-4|TRBD1
TGTGCCAGCAGATCGACAGGGACACTGAACATTCAGTACTTC
CASRSTGTLNIQYF
>TRBV2|few|TRBJ2-7|NA
TGTGCCAGCGGGAGATTCGTCTACGAGCAGTACTTC
CASGRFVYEQYF
>TRBV18|NA|TRBJ2-6|TRBD1
TGTGCCAGCCGCTTCGGGACAGGGGGCACCGGGGCCAACGTCCTGACTTTC
CASRFGTGGTGANVLTF
>TRBV28|NA|TRBJ2-7|TRBD2
TGTGCCAGCATCTCAGCGGGGAGCTCCTACGAGCAGTACTTC
CASISAGSSYEQYF
>TRBV29-1|few|TRBJ2-7|TRBD1
TGCAGCGTCGTCAGGACAGGGTCCCCCTACGAGCAGTACTTC
CSVVRTGSPYEQYF
>TRBV9|few|TRBJ2-7|NA
TGTGCCAGCAGCGTTTCCCAGTCCTCCTACGAGCAGTACTTC
CASSVSQSSYEQYF
>TRBV9|once|TRBJ1-2|NA
TGTGCCAGCAGCGCCTCCAAAAAGGCGCCGGGGGACTATGGCTACACCTTC
CASSASKKAPGDYGYTF
>TRBV28|few|TRBJ2-7|TRBD1
TGTGCCAGCACCGAATTTGGGACAGGGGACTACGAGCAGTACTTC
CASTEFGTGDYEQYF
>TRBV6-1|few|TRBJ2-7|TRBD1
TGTGCCAGCTTAAGCCGGGACAGGGGGTTCTACGAGCAGTACTTC
CASLSRDRGFYEQYF
>TRBV19|NA|TRBJ2-3|TRBD2
TGTGCCAGTAGTATCCTGAGCGGGACTAGCACAGATACGCAGTATTTT
CASSILSGTSTDTQYF
>TRBV15|few|TRBJ2-2|TRBD1
TGTGCCACCAGCAGACGGACAGGGTCGAACACCGGGGAGCTGTTTTTT
CATSRRTGSNTGELFF
>TRBV5-6|NA|TRBJ2-1|TRBD2
TGTGCCAGCAGCTTGGTCGGGACTAGCCGATCCTACAATGAGCAGTTCTTC
CASSLVGTSRSYNEQFF
>TRBV29-1|NA|TRBJ2-1|TRBD2
TGCAGCGTTGAGGGACTAGCGGGAGTCGGGACCGATGAGCAGTTCTTC
CSVEGLAGVGTDEQFF
>TRBV5-4|few|TRBJ2-5|NA
TGTGCCACCTTTAGAGACCAAGAGACCCAGTACTTC
CATFRDQETQYF
>TRBV7-2|NA|TRBJ2-4|NA
TGTGCCAGCAGCCGAGGGAGTCCCATTCAGTACTTC
CASSRGSPIQYF
>TRBV7-6|NA|TRBJ2-1|TRBD2
TGTGCCAGCAGCGACGCGAGGGGCGGACTAGGATTTCGGATTGAGCAGTTCTTC
CASSDARGGLGFRIEQFF
>TRBV11-3|NA|TRBJ2-5|TRBD2
TGTGCCAGCAGCTTGGGGCTAGCGGGGGACCAAGAGACCCAGTACTTC
CASSLGLAGDQETQYF
>TRBV7-8|few|TRBJ2-6|NA
TGTGCCAGCAGCTTTCGGGCTGGGGCCAACGTCCTGACTTTC
CASSFRAGANVLTF
>TRBV19|NA|TRBJ1-5|TRBD1
TGTGCCAGTAGTCGAGGGGGCTGGCAGCCCCAGCATTTT
CASSRGGWQPQHF
>TRBV7-2|NA|TRBJ1-5|NA
TGTGCCAGCAGCAGACAGGACAATCAGCCCCAGCATTTT
CASSRQDNQPQHF
>TRBV9|few|TRBJ1-1|NA
TGTGCCAGCAGCGTAGAGGTCCGAGGGTGGACTGAAGCTTTCTTT
CASSVEVRGWTEAFF
>TRBV29-1|few|TRBJ1-1|NA
TGCAGCGCTAGTGGCGGATTGAACACTGAAGCTTTCTTT
CSASGGLNTEAFF